This is a list of T cell receptor beta chains from one sample in a study of T-cell reconstitution after alpha-beta-depleted transplantation in children. Each CDR3 protein gets one entry after TCRdb re-called the PCR reads with MiXCR. This sample carries some 200,000 distinct CDR3 sequences, about 14% of them seen once, and the ten largest clones take over 10%. Sample: PBMCs from the stem cell graft donor, taken from the stem cell graft. The receptors were sampled from a human donor who donated a stem cell graft to a child with acute lymphoblastic leukemia. Each CDR3 is given with its conserved first and last residue. A D gene is named only where the DNA matches it firmly. Expanded clones get a size class; other rows say once, few or many, or leave the size out.

CDR3aa | CDR3nt | abundance | j_gene | d_gene | v_gene
CSVGDTRTYEQYF | TGCAGCGTTGGGGACACACGAACCTACGAGCAGTACTTC | many | TRBJ2-7 | - | TRBV29-1
CASSQLFGVGETQYF | TGCGCCAGCAGCCAACTGTTCGGAGTTGGAGAGACCCAGTACTTC | many | TRBJ2-5 | - | TRBV4-1
CASSQDRGQTGGVRDTGELFF | TGCGCCAGCAGCCAAGATCGGGGCCAGACAGGGGGCGTGCGAGACACCGGGGAGCTGTTTTTT | few | TRBJ2-2 | TRBD1 | TRBV4-1
CSARDSTGGNTGELFF | TGCAGTGCTAGAGATTCTACGGGGGGAAACACCGGGGAGCTGTTTTTT | many | TRBJ2-2 | TRBD2 | TRBV20-1
CSATGQSDTF | TGCAGTGCAACTGGACAGTCCGACACCTTC | many | TRBJ1-2 | - | TRBV20-1
CASSIGLLNEQFF | TGCGCCAGCAGCATAGGACTTCTGAATGAGCAGTTCTTC | many | TRBJ2-1 | - | TRBV5-1
CASSSGWGTGQAGANVLTF | TGCGCCAGCAGCTCAGGATGGGGGACAGGGCAGGCTGGGGCCAACGTCCTGACTTTC | few | TRBJ2-6 | TRBD1 | TRBV5-1
CASSQDRREGLKTQYF | TGCGCCAGCAGCCAAGACCGGCGGGAGGGCCTGAAGACCCAGTACTTC | many | TRBJ2-5 | TRBD2 | TRBV4-1
CASSSYRDNTEAFF | TGTGCCAGCAGCTCATACCGGGACAACACTGAAGCTTTCTTT | many | TRBJ1-1 | - | TRBV7-2
CASSEWGSYNEQFF | TGTGCCAGCAGTGAATGGGGCTCCTACAATGAGCAGTTCTTC | - | TRBJ2-1 | - | TRBV6-1
CASSLSRGTTRYNEQFF | TGTGCCAGCAGCTTAAGCAGGGGGACTACCCGCTACAATGAGCAGTTCTTC | many | TRBJ2-1 | - | TRBV7-9
CSVDGYTF | TGCAGCGTAGATGGCTACACCTTC | many | TRBJ1-2 | - | TRBV29-1
CASSLAGRTGGGETQYF | TGCGCCAGCAGCTTGGCCGGGAGGACAGGGGGCGGCGAGACCCAGTACTTC | many | TRBJ2-5 | TRBD1 | TRBV5-1
CATSDIFPGGTQWQFF | TGTGCCACCAGTGATATCTTCCCGGGAGGTACGCAGTGGCAGTTCTTC | few | TRBJ2-1 | TRBD2 | TRBV24-1
CASSDPSGVTDTQYF | TGTGCCAGCAGTGATCCTAGCGGGGTCACAGATACGCAGTATTTT | many | TRBJ2-3 | TRBD2 | TRBV6-1
CASSPRTGRLSYNEQFF | TGTGCCAGCAGCCCGCGGACAGGGCGACTCTCCTACAATGAGCAGTTCTTC | many | TRBJ2-1 | TRBD1 | TRBV7-9
CASSLTGGRYEQYF | TGCGCCAGCAGCTTAACGGGAGGGCGGTACGAGCAGTACTTC | many | TRBJ2-7 | TRBD2 | TRBV5-1
CASSFEPRGEQYF | TGCGCCAGCAGCTTCGAGCCGAGGGGCGAGCAGTACTTC | - | TRBJ2-7 | - | TRBV5-1
CSAADVGRANNEQFF | TGCAGTGCTGCCGACGTCGGGAGGGCCAACAATGAGCAGTTCTTC | many | TRBJ2-1 | TRBD2 | TRBV20-1
CASSPDGVDEQYF | TGTGCCAGCAGCCCTGACGGCGTGGACGAGCAGTACTTC | - | TRBJ2-7 | - | TRBV7-9
CASSVRRNKSTDTQYF | TGTGCCAGCAGTGTACGGCGTAACAAAAGCACAGATACGCAGTATTTT | few | TRBJ2-3 | - | TRBV2
CASSLSGPGPGELFF | TGTGCCAGCAGCTTATCCGGCCCTGGCCCCGGGGAGCTGTTTTTT | many | TRBJ2-2 | - | TRBV7-9
CASSPYGQGGPEAFF | TGTGCCAGCAGTCCTTATGGACAGGGAGGCCCTGAAGCTTTCTTT | - | TRBJ1-1 | TRBD1 | TRBV28
CASRRLSGSNTGELFF | TGTGCCAGCAGGCGACTCAGCGGGTCGAACACCGGGGAGCTGTTTTTT | many | TRBJ2-2 | - | TRBV6-5
CASSGRDRSNGELFF | TGTGCCAGCAGCGGCCGGGACAGGTCCAACGGGGAGCTGTTTTTT | many | TRBJ2-2 | TRBD1 | TRBV9
CASSRTSGTNEQFF | TGTGCCAGCAGCAGGACTAGCGGGACCAATGAGCAGTTCTTC | many | TRBJ2-1 | TRBD2 | TRBV11-3
CAISESGEYNEQFF | TGTGCCATCAGTGAGTCGGGGGAGTACAATGAGCAGTTCTTC | few | TRBJ2-1 | - | TRBV10-3
CASSVPAGSSYNEQFF | TGTGCCAGCAGCGTACCAGCGGGGAGCTCCTACAATGAGCAGTTCTTC | many | TRBJ2-1 | TRBD2 | TRBV9
CASRRGLAGSSSYNEQFF | TGCGCCAGCAGGCGCGGACTAGCGGGATCGAGCTCCTACAATGAGCAGTTCTTC | few | TRBJ2-1 | TRBD2 | TRBV5-1